This entry lists 3 T cell receptor beta chains sequenced from one sample in a study of T cell repertoires in cytomegalovirus infection. Each CDR3 protein gets one entry after TCRdb re-called the reads with MiXCR. The sample includes roughly 90,000 distinct CDR3 sequences, around 28% of them seen just once. These receptors lack a known antigen. The sequencing used CD8+ T cells from cultured PBMCs, collected from culture after CMV antigen stimulation. These TCRs come from a human donor in good health (CMV status not recorded). Some clones in this sample may be carry-over from other donors' samples.

The rearrangement uses TRBV29-1 and TRBJ1-1, with 7 bases aligning to TRBD1. Germline V gene lookup returns CDR1 SQVTM and CDR2 ANQGSEA. This CDR3 contains 16 residues. The J segment lost 4 bases and the V segment lost 1 base, leaving 12 bases of the junction unmatched. As DNA, the CDR3 is TGCAGCGTTGAAGGTACTGGAGGGGGCGCAGGCACTGAAGCTTTCTTT. Its translation is CSVEGTGGGAGTEAFF.

This chain uses TRBV4-1 with TRBJ1-6; D call uncertain. V shed 0 bases and J shed 7 bases, with 7 bases lying between them. This CDR3 has 14 amino acids. Germline CDR1 MGHRA, CDR2 YSYEKL. The CDR3: CASSQDSVNSPLHF. The CDR3 DNA reads TGCGCCAGCAGCCAAGATTCCGTAAATTCACCCCTCCACTTT.

This rearrangement joins TRBV7-2 to TRBJ1-2; D unclear. The ends were cut back, 1 base at V and 7 bases at J, with 13 bases in the middle. This CDR3 has 14 amino acids. Germline assignment: CDR1 SGHTA and CDR2 FQGNSA. The CDR3 sequence is CASSLGLGWSGYTF. The CDR3 nucleotides read TGTGCCAGCAGCTTAGGGTTGGGATGGAGTGGCTACACCTTC.